The text below deals with one T cell receptor (beta chain). The CDR3 runs 16 residues. V shed 0 bases and J 8 bases; nucleotides not matched to a gene: 11. Germline CDR1 reads SGHRS; CDR2 reads YFSETQ. Sequencing used immunoSEQ multiplex PCR; TCRdb keeps in-frame clones, though not all of them. Altogether about 61,000 clones are present, roughly 88% being singletons, with the ten largest covering 2.1%. The data belong to a study of Tregs in tolerant kidney transplant recipients. This sequence originates from a human donor who received a combined kidney and bone marrow transplant. The material was Tregs from blood, obtained before the transplant. The rearrangement links TRBV5-1 to TRBJ1-2, with 9 bases matching TRBD1. The CDR3 region has the DNA TGCGCCAGCAGCTTGGCTTTCACAGGGGGCGCGATCGGCTACACCTTC. Translating gives CASSLAFTGGAIGYTF.